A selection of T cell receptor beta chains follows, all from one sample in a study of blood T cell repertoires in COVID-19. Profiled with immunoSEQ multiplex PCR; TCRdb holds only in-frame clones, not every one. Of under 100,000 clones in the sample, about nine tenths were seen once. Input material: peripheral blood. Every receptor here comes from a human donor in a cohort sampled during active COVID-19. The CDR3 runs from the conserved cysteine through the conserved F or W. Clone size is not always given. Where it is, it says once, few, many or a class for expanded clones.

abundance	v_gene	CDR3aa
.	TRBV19	CASSAGTSGNNEQFF
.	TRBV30	CAWSLGTGVNTQYF
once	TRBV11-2	CASRVDREGKNIQYF
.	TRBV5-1	CASSLKQGAITEAFF
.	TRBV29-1	CSGDRDREWGTNEKLFF
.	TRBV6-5	CATRPGQGSQPQHF
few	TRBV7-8	CASSPRGSYSDGDNSPLHF
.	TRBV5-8	CASSPGTGVLTEAFF
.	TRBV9	CASSHGTESSYEQYF
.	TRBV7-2	CASSLQADPTYNEQFF
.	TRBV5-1	CASSLASSMPGTEAFF
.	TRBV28	CASSPRGTTQGEQFF
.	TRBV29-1	CSAERERNTEAFF
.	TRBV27	CASGTGDRRDFQYF
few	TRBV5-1	CASSTGTGSHEQFF
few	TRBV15	CATSNPTGGLDSGYTF
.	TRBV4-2	CASSQSGSGSSGEETQYF
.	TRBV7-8	CASSLKGGGGDTQYF
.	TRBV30	CAWSRTMSTFSGANVLTF
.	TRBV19	CASSHVPGQGAATEAFF
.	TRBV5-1	CASSLPSYNEQFF
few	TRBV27	CASIGLARPYEQYF
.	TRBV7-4	CAGLRRRKFTDTQYF
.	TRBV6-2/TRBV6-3	CASSPVELAYNEQFF
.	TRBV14	CASSLGLPRGETQYF
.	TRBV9	CASSLTSGLSTEAFF
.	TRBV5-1	CASSLAVAGGYEQFF
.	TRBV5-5	CASSSSGARETQYF
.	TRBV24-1	CATSEIRNTGELFF
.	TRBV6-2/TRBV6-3	CASRPQGRTYEQYF
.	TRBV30	CAFTGGAEAFF
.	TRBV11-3	CASSPRGVGAGNEQFF
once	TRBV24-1	CATSDPPRAGGYNEQFF
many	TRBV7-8	CASSPKGNQPQHF
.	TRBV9	CASSEQGYDDGYTF
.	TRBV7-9	CASIGGAGAGNEQYF
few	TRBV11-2	CASSPRDRGIEQYF
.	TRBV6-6	CASSYPQGADYGYTF
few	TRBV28	CASSQGGGVEKLFF
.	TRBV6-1	CASSEETGGRSKHF
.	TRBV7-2	CASSPNSLVNTGELFF
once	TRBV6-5	CASSYRDRGKAFF
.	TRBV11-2	CASSFSASSYEQYF
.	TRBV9	CASSVEGTGGTDTQYF
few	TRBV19	CASSKKETPSYEQYF